This TCR beta chain was retrieved from a study of CXCR3-negative and CXCR3-positive naive CD8 T cells. The CDR3 is 16 amino acids. Germline CDR1 is DFQATT and CDR2 is SNEGSKA (reference sequence). UMI labels and 5' RACE were used to prepare the TRB cDNA libraries. TCRdb reanalyzed the 5' RACE reads and collapses them to one entry per CDR3 protein, without DNA. This sample's clone table lists some 40,000 distinct CDR3 sequences. Note on this clonotype: As yet, its antigen is unknown.

Overall study results and limits: Both naive subsets showed comparably high diversity, and memory CD8+ cells showed much lower diversity.

The TCR comes from a human donor in good health. Some clones in this sample may be carry-over from other donors' samples. Sequenced sample: memory CD8+ T cells from blood. V and J are TRBV20-1 and TRBJ2-3; checking the TCRdb D call of TRBD1 is not possible without DNA. CDR3 amino acids: CSARPRPRRAKDTQYF.